This T cell receptor (beta chain) was retrieved from a study of a mutant IDH1 vaccine in newly diagnosed glioma. About the study: Most patients had radiochemotherapy with temozolomide before enrollment; others had one alone.

Regarding the study as a whole: Top-clonotype changes in peripheral T cells seemed unrelated to pseudoprogression.

Only in-frame clones appear in the TCRdb table, and some are missing; sequencing was by immunoSEQ multiplex PCR. The sample contains some 130,000 clones, just under 80% of which appear only once. The germline gives CDR1 LNHNV, CDR2 YYDKDF (reference sequence). The V end lost 0 bases, the J end lost 5 bases, and 14 bases lay between the germline ends. This CDR3 spans 16 amino acids. As for this clone: Antigen specificity is unknown.

Time point here: week 11, during vaccination. The vaccine gave 300 ug of a 20-mer mutant IDH1 peptide subcutaneously per dose. V gene TRBV15 combines with J gene TRBJ1-5; D is unresolved. This TCR was sampled from a middle-aged man with glioma. The source material was PBMCs, sampled from a glioma patient whose treatment included an IDH1 peptide vaccine. The CDR3 region has the DNA TGTGCCACCAGCAGAGATGAGGGTCCGGGCCATCAGCCCCAGCATTTT. Its translation is CATSRDEGPGHQPQHF.